These T cell receptor beta chains were read from a single sample in a study of blood T cell repertoires in COVID-19. TCRdb keeps only in-frame clones here, not all; method: immunoSEQ multiplex PCR. The profile shows a few hundred thousand clones, 80% to 90% of them singletons. The sample taken for sequencing was PBMCs or T cells enriched from blood (not recorded which). The receptors were gathered from a woman under 40 who had recovered from COVID-19. CDR3s include the opening cysteine and the closing phenylalanine or tryptophan. D genes are given only for firm matches. Where a row states a size, it is once, few, many or the class of an expanded clone; other rows omit it.

size: NA; D: NA; V: TRBV10-2; J: TRBJ1-5; CDR3: CASSDSGGPGTFHQPQHF; DNA: TGCGCCAGCAGTGATTCGGGGGGGCCGGGTACCTTTCATCAGCCCCAGCATTTT
size: NA; D: TRBD2; V: TRBV27; J: TRBJ2-7; CDR3: CASSFGTRKGEQYF; DNA: TGTGCCAGCAGTTTCGGGACTAGGAAAGGGGAGCAGTACTTC
size: NA; D: NA; V: TRBV6-1; J: TRBJ2-7; CDR3: CASSEKISRGANYEQYF; DNA: TGTGCCAGCAGTGAAAAAATCAGCCGTGGGGCAAACTACGAGCAGTACTTC
size: NA; D: TRBD2; V: TRBV7-2; J: TRBJ2-7; CDR3: CASSRGTSGYEQYF; DNA: TGTGCCAGCAGCCGTGGGACTAGCGGCTACGAGCAGTACTTC
size: NA; D: NA; V: TRBV7-9; J: TRBJ1-1; CDR3: CASSLPRVGNTEAFF; DNA: TGTGCCAGCAGCTTACCGAGGGTTGGGAACACTGAAGCTTTCTTT
size: NA; D: NA; V: TRBV14; J: TRBJ1-2; CDR3: CASSPPDMPRNGYTF; DNA: TGTGCCAGCAGCCCTCCGGACATGCCTAGAAATGGCTACACCTTC
size: NA; D: NA; V: TRBV9; J: TRBJ1-5; CDR3: CASSERGGGQPQHF; DNA: TGTGCCAGCAGCGAAAGGGGGGGCGGTCAGCCCCAGCATTTT
size: NA; D: TRBD2; V: TRBV3-1/TRBV3-2; J: TRBJ2-5; CDR3: CASSPTERDTETQYF; DNA: TGTGCCAGCAGCCCCACGGAGCGGGATACAGAGACCCAGTACTTC
size: NA; D: NA; V: TRBV12-3/TRBV12-4; J: TRBJ1-1; CDR3: CASSLGGNTEAFF; DNA: TGTGCCAGCAGTTTAGGCGGGAACACTGAAGCTTTCTTT
size: NA; D: NA; V: TRBV18; J: TRBJ2-2; CDR3: CASSPNRVRTGELFF; DNA: TGTGCCAGCTCACCTAACAGGGTGCGGACCGGGGAGCTGTTTTTT
size: NA; D: TRBD1; V: TRBV18; J: TRBJ2-1; CDR3: CASSVPGQGALEQFF; DNA: TGTGCCAGCTCAGTACCGGGACAGGGGGCTTTAGAGCAGTTCTTC
size: NA; D: NA; V: TRBV6-5; J: TRBJ2-3; CDR3: CASSQGTDTQYF; DNA: TGTGCCAGCAGCCAGGGAACAGATACGCAGTATTTT
size: NA; D: TRBD1; V: TRBV19; J: TRBJ2-7; CDR3: CASQAGTGPYEQYF; DNA: TGTGCCTCTCAAGCCGGGACAGGGCCCTACGAGCAGTACTTC
size: NA; D: NA; V: TRBV19; J: TRBJ1-1; CDR3: CASSIGRLEAFF; DNA: TGTGCCAGTAGTATCGGGAGGCTTGAAGCTTTCTTT
size: once; D: NA; V: TRBV28; J: TRBJ2-7; CDR3: CASSLTQGGSNYEQYF; DNA: TGTGCCAGCAGTCTAACTCAGGGGGGAAGCAACTACGAGCAGTACTTC
size: NA; D: NA; V: TRBV5-1; J: TRBJ2-1; CDR3: CASSSPWGQGALAGVYEQFF; DNA: TGCGCCAGCAGCTCCCCGTGGGGACAGGGGGCACTAGCGGGAGTATATGAGCAGTTCTTC
size: NA; D: NA; V: TRBV18; J: TRBJ1-5; CDR3: CASSPRLDNQPQHF; DNA: TGTGCCAGCTCACCTAGACTCGATAATCAGCCCCAGCATTTT
size: once; D: TRBD1; V: TRBV7-9; J: TRBJ2-5; CDR3: CASSLALGQGAKTQYF; DNA: TGTGCCAGCAGCTTAGCGTTGGGGCAGGGGGCGAAGACCCAGTACTTC
size: once; D: TRBD1; V: TRBV11-2; J: TRBJ1-1; CDR3: CASSPIGTVAEAFF; DNA: TGTGCCAGCAGCCCAATAGGGACAGTTGCTGAAGCTTTCTTT
size: NA; D: TRBD1; V: TRBV11-2; J: TRBJ1-4; CDR3: CASSSVGQGTSEKLFF; DNA: TGTGCCAGCAGCTCTGTTGGACAGGGCACGAGTGAAAAACTGTTTTTT
size: NA; D: NA; V: TRBV10-3; J: TRBJ1-2; CDR3: CAISDSNYGYTF; DNA: TGTGCCATCAGTGACAGTAATTATGGCTACACCTTC
size: NA; D: NA; V: TRBV5-1; J: TRBJ1-1; CDR3: CASSGGTGNTEAFF; DNA: TGCGCCAGCAGCGGGGGGACCGGGAACACTGAAGCTTTCTTT
size: NA; D: NA; V: TRBV11-3; J: TRBJ2-2; CDR3: CASSFESPQGAGTGELFF; DNA: TGTGCCAGCAGCTTTGAATCGCCGCAGGGTGCCGGCACCGGGGAGCTGTTTTTT
size: NA; D: TRBD1; V: TRBV11-3; J: TRBJ1-4; CDR3: CASSSQGETNEKLFF; DNA: TGTGCCAGCAGCTCACAGGGGGAAACTAATGAAAAACTGTTTTTT
size: few; D: TRBD1; V: TRBV10-2; J: TRBJ2-7; CDR3: CASSKLRQGLEQYF; DNA: TGCGCCAGCAGCAAACTTAGACAGGGGTTAGAGCAGTACTTC
size: NA; D: NA; V: TRBV14; J: TRBJ2-1; CDR3: CASSLLARLAGEQFF; DNA: TGTGCCAGCAGCCTCCTGGCCCGCCTAGCTGGTGAGCAGTTCTTC
size: NA; D: TRBD2; V: TRBV7-9; J: TRBJ2-7; CDR3: CASSLEVTSGEQYF; DNA: TGTGCCAGCAGCTTAGAAGTGACTAGCGGCGAGCAGTACTTC
size: once; D: NA; V: TRBV3-1/TRBV3-2; J: TRBJ1-5; CDR3: CASSQGGGLNQPQHF; DNA: TGTGCCAGCAGCCAAGGAGGCGGCCTTAATCAGCCCCAGCATTTT